This T cell receptor beta chain appears in the sequencing data of a study of regulatory T cells in long-lasting Graves disease. For TCR beta, libraries came from iRepertoire HTBI primers and Arm-PCR of CDR3 regions. One entry per CDR3 protein, called by TCRdb with MiXCR from the multiplex PCR reads. The sample has 420,000 or so distinct CDR3 sequences, less than 20% seen once; the top ten hold about 23%. V lost 2 bases and J 6 bases, leaving 11 bases between the germline ends. Germline V gene lookup returns CDR1 DFQATT and CDR2 SNEGSKA (reference sequence). There are 12 residues in the CDR3. This clonotype was detected only a few times. The time point here: newly diagnosed GD, antithyroid drugs for less than 3 months. TCR sequences were obtained from RNA taken from PBMCs. The same sample was also used in a study of T cells in Graves' hyperthyroidism and ophthalmopathy.

The starting material was peripheral blood mononuclear cells (PBMCs), obtained at new diagnosis, from a patient treated with antithyroid drugs. This rearrangement joins TRBV20-1 to TRBJ2-7, with D perhaps matching TRBD1 or TRBD2 (5 bases each). The sequence derives from a woman younger than 35 with Graves disease. Here the CDR3 DNA reads TGCAGTGCTAGATTGGGGGTTCTCGAGCAGTACTTC. Residues: CSARLGVLEQYF.